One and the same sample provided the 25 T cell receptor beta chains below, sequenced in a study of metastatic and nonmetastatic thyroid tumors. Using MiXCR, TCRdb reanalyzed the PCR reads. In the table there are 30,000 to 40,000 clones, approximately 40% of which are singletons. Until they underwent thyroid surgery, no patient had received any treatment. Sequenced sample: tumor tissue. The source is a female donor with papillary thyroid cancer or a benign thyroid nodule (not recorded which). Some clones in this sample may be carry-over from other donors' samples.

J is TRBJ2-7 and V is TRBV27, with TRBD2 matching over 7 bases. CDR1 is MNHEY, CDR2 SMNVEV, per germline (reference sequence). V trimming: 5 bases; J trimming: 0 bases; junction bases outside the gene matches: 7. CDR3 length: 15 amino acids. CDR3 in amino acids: CASSTSEGGSYEQYF. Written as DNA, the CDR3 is TGTGCCAGCAGTACTAGCGAGGGTGGCTCCTACGAGCAGTACTTC.

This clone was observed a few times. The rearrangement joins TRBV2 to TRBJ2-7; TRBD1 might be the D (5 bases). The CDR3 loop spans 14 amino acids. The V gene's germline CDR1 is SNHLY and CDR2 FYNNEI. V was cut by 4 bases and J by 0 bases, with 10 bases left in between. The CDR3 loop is CASSAQGLSYEQYF. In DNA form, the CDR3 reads TGTGCCAGCAGTGCTCAGGGTCTCTCCTACGAGCAGTACTTC.

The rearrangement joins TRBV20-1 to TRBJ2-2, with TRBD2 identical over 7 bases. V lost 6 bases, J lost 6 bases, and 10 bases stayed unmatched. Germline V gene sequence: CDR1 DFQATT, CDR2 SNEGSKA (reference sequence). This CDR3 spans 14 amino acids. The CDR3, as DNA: TGCAGTGCCACGTTTGCGGGAGTTTCCGGGGAGCTGTTTTTT. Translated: CSATFAGVSGELFF.

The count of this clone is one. Here the CDR3 reads CAWSGTANYGYTF. The DNA of the CDR3 is TGTGCCTGGAGCGGAACAGCGAACTATGGCTACACCTTC. The chain joins TRBV30 to TRBJ1-2; D remains unclear. The CDR3 totals 13 residues. Trimming took off 3 bases at V and 2 bases at J, with 10 bases between the two ends. Germline CDR1 reads GTSNPN; CDR2 reads SVGIG (reference sequence).

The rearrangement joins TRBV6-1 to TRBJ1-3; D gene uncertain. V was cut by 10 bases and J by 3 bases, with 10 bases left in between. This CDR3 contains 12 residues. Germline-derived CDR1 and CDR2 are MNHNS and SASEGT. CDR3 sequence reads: CATWKNGNTIYF. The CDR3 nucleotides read TGTGCCACCTGGAAGAATGGAAACACCATATATTTT.

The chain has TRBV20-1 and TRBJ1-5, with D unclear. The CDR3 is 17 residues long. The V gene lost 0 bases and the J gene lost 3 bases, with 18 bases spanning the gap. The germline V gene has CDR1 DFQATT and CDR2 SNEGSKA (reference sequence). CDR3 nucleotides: TGCAGTGCTAGAGATTTGAGGGTTGGGGAGATCAATCAGCCCCAGCATTTT. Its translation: CSARDLRVGEINQPQHF.

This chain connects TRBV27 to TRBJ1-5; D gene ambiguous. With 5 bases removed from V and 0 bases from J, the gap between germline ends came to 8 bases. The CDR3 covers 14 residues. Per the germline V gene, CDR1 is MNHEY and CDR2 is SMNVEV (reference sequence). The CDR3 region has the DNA TGTGCCAGCAGTCGGGGTCTTAGCAATCAGCCCCAGCATTTT. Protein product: CASSRGLSNQPQHF.

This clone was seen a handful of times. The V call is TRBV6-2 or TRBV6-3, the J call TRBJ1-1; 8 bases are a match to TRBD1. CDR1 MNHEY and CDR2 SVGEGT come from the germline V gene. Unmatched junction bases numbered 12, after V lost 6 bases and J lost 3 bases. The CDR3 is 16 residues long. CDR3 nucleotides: TGTGCCAGCAGCCAGACCAGGGGGCGCTTAGACACTGAAGCTTTCTTT. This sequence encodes CASSQTRGRLDTEAFF.

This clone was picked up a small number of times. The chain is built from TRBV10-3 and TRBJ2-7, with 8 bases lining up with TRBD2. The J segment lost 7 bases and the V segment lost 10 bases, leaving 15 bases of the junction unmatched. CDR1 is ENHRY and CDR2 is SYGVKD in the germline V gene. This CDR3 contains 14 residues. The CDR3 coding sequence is TGTGCCACCGAGGCGTTACTAGCGGCCGGGGAGCAGTACTTC. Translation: CATEALLAAGEQYF.

DNA of the CDR3: TGTGCCAGCAGTCAAAGGGAGTATGGCTACACCTTC. Translating gives CASSQREYGYTF. V is TRBV2 and J is TRBJ1-2; D uncertain. The CDR3 extends over 12 amino acids. V lost 5 bases and J 5 bases, leaving 9 bases between the germline ends. Germline values: CDR1 SNHLY, CDR2 FYNNEI.

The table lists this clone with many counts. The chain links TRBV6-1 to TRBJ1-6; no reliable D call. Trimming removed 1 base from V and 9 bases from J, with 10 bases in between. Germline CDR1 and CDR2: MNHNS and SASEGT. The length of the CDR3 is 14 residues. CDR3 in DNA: TGTGCCAGCAGTGAAGTGGGCGGAATTTCACCCCTCCACTTT. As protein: CASSEVGGISPLHF.

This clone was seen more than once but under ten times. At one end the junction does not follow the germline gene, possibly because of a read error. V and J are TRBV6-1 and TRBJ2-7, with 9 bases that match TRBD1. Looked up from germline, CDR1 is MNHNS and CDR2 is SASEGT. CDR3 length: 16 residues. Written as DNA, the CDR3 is TGTGTCAGCGGAAGGTCCTCGGGACAGGGCCTCTACGAGCAGTACTTC. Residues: CVSGRSSGQGLYEQYF.

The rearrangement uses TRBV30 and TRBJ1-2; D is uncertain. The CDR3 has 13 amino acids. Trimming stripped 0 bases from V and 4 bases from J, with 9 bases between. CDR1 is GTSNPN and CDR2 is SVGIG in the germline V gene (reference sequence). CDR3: CAWSVVPSYGYTF. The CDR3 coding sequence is TGTGCCTGGAGTGTAGTCCCCTCCTATGGCTACACCTTC.

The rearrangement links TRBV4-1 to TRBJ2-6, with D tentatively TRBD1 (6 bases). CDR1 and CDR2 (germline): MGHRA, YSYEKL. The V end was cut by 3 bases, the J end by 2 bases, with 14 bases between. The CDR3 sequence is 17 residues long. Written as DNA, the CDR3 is TGCGCCAGCAGCCAGAACAGGGTTGCGGCTGGGGCCAACGTCCTGACTTTC. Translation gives CASSQNRVAAGANVLTF.

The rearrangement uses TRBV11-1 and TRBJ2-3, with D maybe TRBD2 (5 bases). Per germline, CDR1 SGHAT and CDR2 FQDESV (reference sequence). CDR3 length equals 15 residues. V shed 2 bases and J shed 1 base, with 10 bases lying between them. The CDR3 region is CASSLYRDRTDTQYF. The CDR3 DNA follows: TGTGCCAGCAGCTTATACCGGGATCGCACAGATACGCAGTATTTT.

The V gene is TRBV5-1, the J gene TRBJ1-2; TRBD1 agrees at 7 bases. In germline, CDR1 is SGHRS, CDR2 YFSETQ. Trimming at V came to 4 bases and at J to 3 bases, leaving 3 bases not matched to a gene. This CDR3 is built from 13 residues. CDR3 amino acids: CASSVDRDYGYTF. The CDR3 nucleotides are TGCGCCAGCAGCGTCGACAGGGACTATGGCTACACCTTC.

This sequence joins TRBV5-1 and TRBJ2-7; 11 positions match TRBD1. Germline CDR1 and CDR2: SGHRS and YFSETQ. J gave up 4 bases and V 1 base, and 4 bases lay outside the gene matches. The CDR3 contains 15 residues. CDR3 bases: TGCGCCAGCAGCTTGTTGGACAGGGGGCTGTACGAGCAGTACTTC. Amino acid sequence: CASSLLDRGLYEQYF.

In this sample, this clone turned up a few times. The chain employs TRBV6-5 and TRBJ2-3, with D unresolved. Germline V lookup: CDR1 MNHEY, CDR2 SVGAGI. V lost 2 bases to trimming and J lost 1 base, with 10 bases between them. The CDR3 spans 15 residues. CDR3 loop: CASSYLLFGTDTQYF. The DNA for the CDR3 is TGTGCCAGCAGTTACCTTCTCTTCGGCACAGATACGCAGTATTTT.

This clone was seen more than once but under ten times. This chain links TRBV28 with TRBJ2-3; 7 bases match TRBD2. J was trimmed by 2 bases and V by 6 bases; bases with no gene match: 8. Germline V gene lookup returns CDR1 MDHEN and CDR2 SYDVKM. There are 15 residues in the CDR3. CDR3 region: CASSSIAGNTDTQYF. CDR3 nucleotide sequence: TGTGCCAGCAGCAGTATAGCGGGCAACACAGATACGCAGTATTTT.

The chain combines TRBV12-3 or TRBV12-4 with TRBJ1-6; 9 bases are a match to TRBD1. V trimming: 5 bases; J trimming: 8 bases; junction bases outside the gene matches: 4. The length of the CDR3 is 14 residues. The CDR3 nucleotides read TGTGCCAGCAGTCCTCGGACAGGGGATTCACCCCTCCACTTT. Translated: CASSPRTGDSPLHF.

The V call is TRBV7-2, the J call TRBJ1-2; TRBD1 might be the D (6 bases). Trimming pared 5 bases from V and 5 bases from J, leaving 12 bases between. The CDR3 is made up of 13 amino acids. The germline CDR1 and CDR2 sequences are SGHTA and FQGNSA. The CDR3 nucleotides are TGTGCCAGCAGCCTGGACAGACCTTATGGCTACACCTTC. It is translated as CASSLDRPYGYTF.

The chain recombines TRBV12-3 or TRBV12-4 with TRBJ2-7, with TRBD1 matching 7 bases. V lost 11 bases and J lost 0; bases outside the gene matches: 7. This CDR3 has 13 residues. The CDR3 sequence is CAGSRGSSYEQYF. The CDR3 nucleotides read TGTGCCGGTAGCAGGGGGAGCTCCTACGAGCAGTACTTC.

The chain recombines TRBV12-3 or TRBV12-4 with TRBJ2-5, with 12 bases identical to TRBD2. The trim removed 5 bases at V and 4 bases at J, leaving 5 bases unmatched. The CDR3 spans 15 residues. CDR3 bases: TGTGCCAGCAGTATTAGACTAGCGGGAGTAGAGACCCAGTACTTC. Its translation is CASSIRLAGVETQYF.

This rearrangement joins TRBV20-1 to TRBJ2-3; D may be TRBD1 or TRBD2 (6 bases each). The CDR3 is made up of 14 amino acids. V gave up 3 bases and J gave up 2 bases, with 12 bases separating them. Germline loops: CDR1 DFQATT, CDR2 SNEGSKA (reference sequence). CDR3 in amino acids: CSARRRGITDTQYF. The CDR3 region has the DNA TGCAGTGCTAGGCGGAGGGGGATCACAGATACGCAGTATTTT.

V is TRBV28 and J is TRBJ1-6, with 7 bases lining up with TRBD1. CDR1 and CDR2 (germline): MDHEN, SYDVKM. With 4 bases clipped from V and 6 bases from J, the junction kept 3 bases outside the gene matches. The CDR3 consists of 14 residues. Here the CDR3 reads CASSSTGCNSPLHF. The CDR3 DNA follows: TGTGCCAGCAGTTCGACAGGGTGTAATTCACCCCTCCACTTT.